This T cell receptor beta chain was sequenced during a study of blood T cell repertoires in COVID-19. Overall study context: Nucleic acid was either cDNA or gDNA, and it came from T cells, B-cell-depleted T cells, or PBMCs.

Germline loops: CDR1 SGHTA, CDR2 FQGNSA. V dropped 1 base and J dropped 4 bases, with 9 bases sitting between them. This CDR3 has 14 residues. The method was immunoSEQ multiplex PCR; TCRdb's version includes in-frame clones alone and lacks a portion of them. Of some 100,000 clones listed, about 90% are singletons. V usage is TRBV7-2 and J usage is TRBJ2-3; tentatively, D is TRBD2 (5 bases). The sequence was collected from a man aged 45 to 65 with COVID-19, enrolled during active disease. The sequenced material came from peripheral blood. The CDR3 spells CASSLEPGADTQYF. The CDR3 DNA sequence: TGTGCCAGCAGCTTAGAGCCCGGGGCAGATACGCAGTATTTT.